This TCR beta chain was captured by sequencing in a study of neoadjuvant anti-PD-1 for oral cavity cancer. For the study at large: Patients mostly received three to four biweekly nivolumab doses at 3 mg/kg before surgery. Non-progressing patients received a fourth nivolumab dose near day 43, then surgery on days 50-56.

In germline, CDR1 is SGHDT, CDR2 YYEEEE. This CDR3 spans 12 amino acids. The ends were cut back, 1 base at V and 11 bases at J, with 12 bases in the middle. TCRdb's copy holds only in-frame clones and misses some; the assay was immunoSEQ multiplex PCR. The sample lists more than 11,000 clones; under 85% were seen once. Noted time point: after neoadjuvant nivolumab, at surgical resection. Cohort: HPV-negative, locally advanced oral cavity squamous cell carcinoma patients. No culture or expansion preceded analysis of these blood cells. The TCR originated in a person aged 35-79 years with oral cavity squamous cell carcinoma. The chain is built from TRBV5-6 and TRBJ1-1; the D is unclear. Sample: PBMCs, taken after nivolumab (anti-PD-1) treatment. CDR3 loop: CASSLFGFGAFF. In DNA, the CDR3 is TGTGCCAGCAGCTTGTTTGGGTTCGGGGCTTTCTTT.